These 14 T cell receptor beta chains share one sample of origin, sequenced in a study of shared clonotypes between healthy human individuals. Measured with immunoSEQ multiplex PCR; TCRdb has only the in-frame clones, and not every one. The sample holds over 950,000 clones, approximately 77% seen once. Sequencing input: memory CD4+ T cells from PBMCs. Subset here: CD45RA-negative fraction. Receptor source: a man aged 18 to 29 in good health. Some clones in this sample may be carry-over from other donors' samples.

To note about this clone: Other DNA sequences within the sample encode an identical CDR3. This rearrangement joins TRBV7-9 to TRBJ2-2; unclear D gene. CDR3 size: 13 residues. Looked up from germline, CDR1 is SEHNR and CDR2 is FQNEAQ (reference sequence). Trimming took 1 base from V and 7 from J, leaving 7 bases between them. CDR3 nucleotides: TGTGCCAGCAGCTTAGAAGGAAGCGGGGAGCTGTTTTTT. It encodes CASSLEGSGELFF.

CDR3 nucleotide sequence: TGCGCCAGCAGCCAAGGGACTAGCGGGATCTCCGAGCAGTACTTC. Residues: CASSQGTSGISEQYF. The chain uses TRBV4-1 and TRBJ2-7, with 12 nucleotides matching TRBD2. Unmatched junction bases numbered 4, after V lost 1 base and J lost 6 bases. CDR1 is MGHRA, CDR2 YSYEKL, per germline. The CDR3 is 15 amino acids.

CDR3 sequence: CASRRPGSGANVLTF. The DNA of the CDR3 is TGTGCCAGCAGGAGGCCAGGGTCTGGGGCCAACGTCCTGACTTTC. The V and J genes are TRBV6-6 and TRBJ2-6; maybe TRBD1 (5 bases). CDR1 is MNHNY and CDR2 is SVGAGI in the germline V gene (reference sequence). The CDR3 spans 15 residues. V was pared by 6 bases and J by 1 base, with 10 bases between.

This CDR3 reads CASSPPPPETQYF. The CDR3 DNA reads TGTGCCAGCTCACCTCCCCCCCCAGAGACCCAGTACTTC. The chain employs TRBV18 and TRBJ2-5; unclear D gene. V lost 3 bases, J lost 4 bases, and 9 bases lay in between. The CDR3 extends over 13 amino acids. The V gene's germline CDR1 is KGHSH and CDR2 LQKENI. Full variable domain (missing parts from reference TRBV18 and TRBJ2-5): NAGVMQNPRHLVRRRGQEARLRCSPMKGHSHVYWYRQLPEEGLKFMVYLQKENIIDESGMPKERFSAEFPKEGPSILRIQQVVRGDSAAYFCASSPPPPETQYFGPGTRLLVL.

The rearrangement links TRBV29-1 to TRBJ2-1; the D gene is possibly TRBD2 (6 bases). V lost 4 bases, J lost 4 bases, and 14 bases lay in between. CDR3 length equals 14 residues. CDR1 SQVTM and CDR2 ANQGSEA come from the germline V gene. The CDR3 bases are TGCAGCGTTGTCGGTCCAGGGACTTACAATGAGCAGTTCTTC. This gives the protein CSVVGPGTYNEQFF.

V is TRBV5-4 and J is TRBJ2-3, with D possibly matching TRBD1 (5 bases). Looked up from germline, CDR1 is SGHNT and CDR2 is YYREEE (reference sequence). The V and J ends lost 5 bases and 3 bases respectively, with 13 bases between them. CDR3 length: 14 residues. The CDR3 nucleotides are TGTGCCAGCAGTCTCCGGACAAAGACAGATACGCAGTATTTT. Its translation: CASSLRTKTDTQYF. The complete variable domain, with remaining parts taken from reference TRBV5-4 and TRBJ2-3, reads ETGVTQSPTHLIKTRGQQVTLRCSSQSGHNTVSWYQQALGQGPQFIFQYYREEENGRGNFPPRFSGLQFPNYSSELNVNALELDDSALYLCASSLRTKTDTQYFGPGTRLTVL.

V is TRBV29-1 and J is TRBJ2-1; D remains unclear. V lost 2 bases and J 5 bases, leaving 10 bases between the germline ends. This CDR3 has 13 residues. Germline assignment: CDR1 SQVTM and CDR2 ANQGSEA. The CDR3 is CSVEILVNNEQFF. CDR3 in DNA: TGCAGCGTTGAAATCCTTGTCAACAATGAGCAGTTCTTC.

In this sample, this clone turned up a few times. V is TRBV27 and J is TRBJ2-2, with TRBD1 matching over 9 bases. Germline V lookup: CDR1 MNHEY, CDR2 SMNVEV (reference sequence). The CDR3 consists of 15 residues. The trim removed 5 bases at V and 4 bases at J, leaving 5 bases unmatched. The CDR3 nucleotides read TGTGCCAGCAGTGGGTGGACAGGGGTCACCGGGGAGCTGTTTTTT. This sequence encodes CASSGWTGVTGELFF.

This chain uses TRBV5-1 with TRBJ1-2; maybe TRBD1 (5 bases). The CDR3 has 13 residues. Looked up from germline, CDR1 is SGHRS and CDR2 is YFSETQ. The V end was cut by 4 bases, the J end by 2 bases, with 9 bases between. The CDR3 nucleotides read TGCGCCAGCAGCACCTGGGACAACTATGGCTACACCTTC. This codes for CASSTWDNYGYTF.

The chain combines TRBV25-1 with TRBJ2-2; tentatively, D is TRBD2 (6 bases). This CDR3 comprises 14 residues. Trimming shortened V by 4 bases and J by 4 bases, and 10 bases separated the two germline ends. Germline-derived CDR1 and CDR2 are MGHDK and SYGVNS. The CDR3 coding sequence is TGTGCCAGCAGTGGAAGACTAGGCACCGGGGAGCTGTTTTTT. Translated, it gives CASSGRLGTGELFF.

The rearrangement uses TRBV29-1 and TRBJ2-7; no clear D. Germline CDR1 SQVTM, CDR2 ANQGSEA. The length of the CDR3 is 13 residues. V lost 6 bases and J lost 3, with 15 bases in between. DNA of the CDR3: TGCAGCGTCCTATCGCTTTTTGGCTACGAGCAGTACTTC. It encodes CSVLSLFGYEQYF.

The chain is built from TRBV30 and TRBJ1-4, with D possibly matching TRBD1 (5 bases). The CDR3 contains 13 residues. Trimming left V 0 bases short and J 5 bases short, with 7 bases between. Germline CDR1 reads GTSNPN; CDR2 reads SVGIG (reference sequence). The chain's CDR3 is CAWSVGVNEKLFF. CDR3 sequence (DNA): TGTGCCTGGAGTGTAGGGGTAAATGAAAAACTGTTTTTT.

Comment on this clone: Sequence at one end of the junction differs from germline and may be a read error. The J gene is TRBJ1-2, the V gene TRBV4-2; TRBD1 matches at 7 bases. This CDR3 region has 14 residues. The V gene's germline CDR1 is LGHNA and CDR2 YNFKEQ. The CDR3 DNA follows: TGTGCCAGCAGTCAAGGGGGCGCTAACTATGGCTACACCTTC. It specifies CASSQGGANYGYTF.

J is TRBJ2-3 and V is TRBV6-4; D uncertain. CDR1 MRHNA and CDR2 SNTAGT come from the germline V gene. CDR3 length: 13 residues. Trimming stripped 10 bases from V and 0 bases from J, with 11 bases between. In DNA form, the CDR3 reads TGTGCCAACACAGATGATAGCACAGATACGCAGTATTTT. Translated, it gives CANTDDSTDTQYF.